This TCR beta chain was observed in a study of a mutant IDH1 vaccine in newly diagnosed glioma. Across the whole study: Eight vaccinations reached patients in weeks 1, 3, 5, 7, 11, 15, 19 and 23. Before enrollment, patients got radiotherapy alone, temozolomide alone, or mostly the combination. Onset of vaccination occurred 4-6 weeks following radiotherapy alone, or with temozolomide cycles. Whole-study findings and limits: Pseudoprogression seemed unlinked to shifts in top peripheral T cell clonotypes.

TCRdb's copy holds only in-frame clones and misses some; the assay was immunoSEQ multiplex PCR. The repertoire consists of around 31,000 clones, with 45% to 70% occurring once and the leading ten covering about 10%. This clone was recorded once. Its specificity is unknown. Regarding time point: week 5, during vaccination. A 20-mer mutant IDH1 peptide at 300 ug was injected subcutaneously with topical imiquimod. This TCR was sampled from a woman aged 18-29 years with glioma. Sequenced material: PBMCs, taken from a glioma patient whose treatment included an IDH1 peptide vaccine.

The CDR3 bases are TGTGCCAGCAGCCTAATTGACAAGAGAGGAAACACCATATATTTT. Its protein is CASSLIDKRGNTIYF. The chain links TRBV5-8 to TRBJ1-3; D is unclear. Per germline, CDR1 SGHTS and CDR2 YDEGEE. V dropped 4 bases and J dropped 4 bases, with 15 bases sitting between them. There are 15 residues in the CDR3.